The clone carrying this T cell receptor beta chain was seen at least ten times. Unmatched junction bases numbered 14, after V lost 7 bases and J lost 6 bases. CDR1 and CDR2 from the germline V gene are MNHEY and SVGEGT. The length of the CDR3 is 16 residues. The data were taken from a study of early T cells in non-severe SARS-CoV-2 infection. Overall study context: Unpaired chains resulted from sequencing bulk RNA of unsorted whole blood.

Individual cDNA molecules were tagged with unique molecular identifiers. MiXCR, run by TCRdb on the 5' RACE reads, gives a single entry per CDR3 protein. Of 45,000 to 50,000 distinct CDR3 sequences listed, around 5.2% are singletons. The gene calls are TRBV6-2 or TRBV6-3 and TRBJ2-2, with 7 bases aligning to TRBD2. The sequenced sample was whole blood. This clonotype was obtained from an adult who was a healthcare worker with PCR-confirmed SARS-CoV-2 infection or an uninfected control (not recorded which). CDR3 nucleotides: TGTGCCAGCACCGAACGACTAGCTGGGGTCCCCGGGGAGCTGTTTTTT. Translating gives CASTERLAGVPGELFF.